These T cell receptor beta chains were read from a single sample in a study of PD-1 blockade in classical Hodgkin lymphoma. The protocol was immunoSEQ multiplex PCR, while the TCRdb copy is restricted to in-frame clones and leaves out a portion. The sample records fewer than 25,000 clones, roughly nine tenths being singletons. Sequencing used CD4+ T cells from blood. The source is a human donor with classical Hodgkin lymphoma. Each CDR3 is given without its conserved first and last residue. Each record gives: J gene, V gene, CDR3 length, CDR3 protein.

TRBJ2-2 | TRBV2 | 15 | ASTWAVGREDTGELF
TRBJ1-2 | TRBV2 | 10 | ASSVGTGGYT
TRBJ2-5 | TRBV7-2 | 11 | ASSRDPQGTQY
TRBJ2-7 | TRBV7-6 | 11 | ASSLDLGNEQY
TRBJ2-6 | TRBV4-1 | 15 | ASSQDGVRGGANVLT
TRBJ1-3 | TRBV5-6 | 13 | ASSLVIGSGNTIY
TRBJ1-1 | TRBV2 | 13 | AIGQGPSSSAEAF
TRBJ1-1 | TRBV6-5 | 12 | ASSRIRGDTEAF
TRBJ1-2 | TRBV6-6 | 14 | ASKDGTPSSNYGYT
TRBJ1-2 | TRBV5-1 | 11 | ASKTLWTDGYT
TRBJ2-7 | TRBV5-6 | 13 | ASSPRRTGAYEQY
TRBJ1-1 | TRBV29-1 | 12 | SVLLFAGVTEAF
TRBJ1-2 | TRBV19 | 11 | ASSYGQGDGYT
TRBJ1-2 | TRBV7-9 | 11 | ASSLSGEGGYT
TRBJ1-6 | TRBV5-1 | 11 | ASSRGDNSPLH
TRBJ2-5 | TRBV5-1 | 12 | ASSFGLNQETQY
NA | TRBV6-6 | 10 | ASSYSIYEQY
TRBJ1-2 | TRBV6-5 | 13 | ASSRGPHANYGYT
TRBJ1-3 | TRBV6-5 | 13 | ASSYKGRAGNTIY
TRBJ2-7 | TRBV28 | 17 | ASSYTGTSGRGGNYEQY
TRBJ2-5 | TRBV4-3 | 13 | ASSQAPWGGETQY
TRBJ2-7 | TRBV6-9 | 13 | ASTQGGGYFYEQY
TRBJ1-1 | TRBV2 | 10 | ANVESGTEAF
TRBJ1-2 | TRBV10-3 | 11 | AISPLDGAGYT
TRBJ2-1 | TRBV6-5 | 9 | ASSWLNEQF
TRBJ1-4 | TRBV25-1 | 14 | ASSDPGWGDPEKLF
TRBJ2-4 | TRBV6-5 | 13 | ATTYGGTGKNIQY
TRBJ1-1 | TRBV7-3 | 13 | ASRRPGQLNTEAF
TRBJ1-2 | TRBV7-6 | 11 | ASSLDRGRGYT